The rows below give T cell receptor beta chains drawn from one sample of a study of CD8+ T cells in alopecia areata. Clones were read by immunoSEQ multiplex PCR, and TCRdb kept only the in-frame ones, dropping some. Seen here are 210,000 or so clones, approximately 72% observed once, and the top ten hold more than 0.95%. This specimen was CD4+ T cells sorted from blood, taken at week 44, from a patient treated with tofacitinib. These receptors were collected from a human donor with alopecia areata. Both conserved end residues are part of each CDR3.

cdr3_aa: CASSSVPNQPQHF
v_call: TRBV6-5

cdr3_aa: CASSYSGGNTEAFF
v_call: TRBV6-5

cdr3_aa: CSVEGQVLEAFF
v_call: TRBV29-1

cdr3_aa: CAWRFWGNTEAFF
v_call: TRBV30

cdr3_aa: CATSNRDSDQTQYF
v_call: TRBV19

cdr3_aa: CAWGDRVHEQYF
v_call: TRBV30

cdr3_aa: CASSHYSGNSYNEQFF
v_call: TRBV4-3

cdr3_aa: CASSSASSSYNEQFF
v_call: TRBV5-1

cdr3_aa: CASSPHNSPLHF
v_call: TRBV19

cdr3_aa: CAWRNGIHNSPLHF
v_call: TRBV30